What follows is one T cell receptor (beta chain) and its context. This clone came up a few times. Its antigen remains undetermined. There are no base qualities to consult, and no much larger clone falls within one base. To estimate absolute template abundance from read counts, synthetic TCR analog templates were spiked into each PCR. The immunoSEQ assay was used to amplify TCRbeta CDR3 regions from genomic DNA with bias-controlled V and J gene primers. Sequencing of rearranged TCRbeta segments was done at approximately 20X coverage. The authors processed their data as follows. Clustering was used to correct sequencing errors, and CDR3s were annotated against IMGT to assign V, D and J genes. Out-of-frame and stop-codon sequences were excluded, and only productive TCRbeta rearrangements were used in downstream analyses. Clonality was calculated as one minus the Shannon entropy normalized by the log of the number of unique productive sequences. Clones differing between time points or between blood and tumor were identified using Fisher's exact test with Benjamini-Hochberg correction, with an adjusted p below 0.01 applied as the threshold. TCRdb carries this immuneACCESS record with in-frame sequences only. Its versions omit some clonotypes, under half of them owing to an unresolved V gene in the studies checked, with the rest unexplained. V and J calls and clone size follow that table, whereas D and trimming were derived from the DNA. Within this sample are about 110,000 clones, with under 95% of them counted one time only. The biggest ten clones account for 3% to 4.5% of the sample.

The data stem from a study of PD-L1 blockade in urothelial cancer (dated by TCRdb to between 2016 and 2019). About the full investigation: Therapy was started in about 2014 for all patients, and atezolizumab 1,200 mg was administered intravenously every 3 weeks. Durable clinical benefit was achieved by nine patients but not by the remaining 20. Blood samples were analyzed at 3 weeks after treatment start (second dose) and at 6 weeks after treatment start. Pretreatment tumor samples and matched peripheral blood, collected serially before and after atezolizumab treatment, underwent TCR sequencing. About 85% of the 29 patients were identified as males with urothelial cancer of bladder origin, and a prior smoking history was reported by 18 of 29 patients. An ECOG performance status of 0 or 1 was recorded for the patients, and 0 to 3 prior chemotherapy regimens had been received by the patients. An exploratory multi-omic analysis was conducted of the somatic, immune and clinical correlates of response to PD-L1 blockade with atezolizumab in urothelial cancer. In the same patients, whole exome sequencing and RNA sequencing of pretreatment tumors were performed in addition to TCR sequencing. Some 29 patients had pretreatment blood TCR-seq, some 25 had at least one posttreatment blood collection, and some 25 had tumor TCR-seq. A median of roughly 140,000 T cells and some 82,000 unique TCRs was obtained from blood samples, and a median clonality of roughly 0.074 was observed. Progression-free survival longer than 6 months counted as durable clinical benefit, and TCR features were additionally tested against both progression-free and overall survival.

The intended sense of this specimen's time point label: peripheral blood 6 weeks after treatment start. The cohort included roughly 30 patients with locally advanced or metastatic urothelial carcinoma who were treated at Memorial Sloan Kettering on a trial protocol. Peripheral blood mononuclear cells were collected from each patient pretreatment and during treatment, giving between 1 and 8 total time points per patient. The Qiagen DNeasy Blood extraction kit was used to purify genomic DNA from total PBMCs and tumor samples. PBMCs were collected pretreatment and during treatment and were isolated and stored as previously described. The trim is 2 bases for V and 1 base for J, with a gap of 16 bases between the germline ends. Taken from cysteine to phenylalanine, the CDR3 has 16 residues. Only the CDR3 DNA stays, 48 bases, in frame from base 1. The germline V gene (reference sequence) supplies CDR1 SGHNT and CDR2 YYREEE.

The paper's findings and limits, for the study overall: Small sample size (n ≈ 27) and many exploratory analyses mean the results are intended to be hypothesis-generating. A pretreatment peripheral blood TCR clonality below the median was linked to improved progression-free and overall survival. Among patients with durable benefit, tumor-associated TCR clones showed greater expansion in peripheral blood 3 weeks after treatment started (n ≈ 20, p = 0.022).

The V gene is TRBV5-4 and the J gene is TRBJ2-7; the D gene is perhaps TRBD1, on 5 matching bases. The clonotype originates from a man in his 60s with urothelial cancer. The sample was PBMCs, taken around atezolizumab (anti-PD-L1) treatment. The DNA sequence follows: TGTGCCAGCAGCTTAGGAACAGGTCCTACTTCCTACGAGCAGTACTTC. Its protein product is CASSLGTGPTSYEQYF.